This entry lists 21 T cell receptor beta chains sequenced from one sample in a study of neurological immune-mediated disorders. Time point described: longitudinal time-point 3. TCRdb processed the 5' RACE reads anew with MiXCR; each CDR3 protein has one entry. The sample lists roughly 100,000 distinct CDR3 sequences, roughly a tenth occurring once. Specimen: PBMCs. Receptor source: a female donor with HTLV-1-associated myelopathy (HAM/TSP).

This clonotype was found many times. The CDR3: CASSIRVGEQFF. The CDR3 DNA follows: TGCGCCAGCAGCATAAGGGTTGGTGAGCAGTTCTTC. This sequence joins TRBV5-1 and TRBJ2-1, with D unclear. Germline V CDR1 and CDR2: SGHRS, YFSETQ. V dropped 4 bases and J dropped 9 bases, with 11 bases sitting between them. The CDR3 totals 12 residues.

This clonotype came up a few times. This chain joins TRBV20-1 and TRBJ2-1; 8 bases map to TRBD2. Germline V gene lookup returns CDR1 DFQATT and CDR2 SNEGSKA (reference sequence). The CDR3 totals 12 residues. V lost 3 bases and J lost 9; bases outside the gene matches: 4. CDR3 protein: CSASGGVSEQFF. DNA for the CDR3: TGCAGTGCTAGCGGGGGGGTCAGTGAGCAGTTCTTC.

This clonotype was observed many times. As DNA, the CDR3 is TGCAGTGCCGGAGGGGACGGGACAAACTACGAGCAGTACTTC. Its translation: CSAGGDGTNYEQYF. The chain recombines TRBV20-1 with TRBJ2-7; possibly TRBD1 or TRBD2 for D (6 bases each). Trimming left V 6 bases short and J 3 bases short, with 18 bases between. Germline V gene lookup returns CDR1 DFQATT and CDR2 SNEGSKA (reference sequence). The CDR3 is 14 residues long.

The chain has TRBV21-1 and TRBJ2-6; whether TRBD1, the table's D call, matches the DNA was not checked. TRBV21-1 is given as a pseudogene. The CDR3 sequence is 18 residues long. The CDR3 DNA follows: TGTGCCAGCAGTAAAACAGGGGGTACCCTCTCTGGGGACAACGTCCTGACTTTC. Residues: CASSKTGGTLSGDNVLTF.

This clonotype occurred a few times. The rearrangement uses TRBV7-8 and TRBJ2-7; 10 bases align to TRBD1. Germline values: CDR1 SGHVS, CDR2 FQNEAQ. The CDR3 loop spans 15 amino acids. The ends lost 5 bases at V and 6 bases at J; junction bases unmatched: 10. This CDR3 is CASSPLAGTGVEQYF. Here the CDR3 DNA reads TGTGCCAGCAGCCCCCTAGCCGGGACAGGGGTCGAGCAGTACTTC.

This clonotype was found many times. The V call is TRBV20-1, the J call TRBJ2-1, with D unclear. The CDR3 sequence is 15 residues long. Germline loops: CDR1 DFQATT, CDR2 SNEGSKA (reference sequence). V was pared by 0 bases and J by 12 bases, with 21 bases between. The CDR3: CSARDLGKGFLGQFF. The CDR3 coding sequence is TGCAGTGCTAGAGATCTAGGGAAAGGGTTTCTGGGGCAGTTCTTC.

This clonotype was observed many times. The chain employs TRBV5-1 and TRBJ1-4, with D possibly being TRBD1 (5 bases). Germline loops: CDR1 SGHRS, CDR2 YFSETQ. This CDR3 has 16 amino acids. The V gene lost 4 bases and the J gene lost 6 bases, with 19 bases spanning the gap. The CDR3 coding sequence is TGCGCCAGCAGCCTGAGACCAGTGGCGGGGGATGAAAAACTGTTTTTT. It codes for CASSLRPVAGDEKLFF.

This chain connects TRBV5-4 to TRBJ2-3, with 8 bases that match TRBD2. CDR1 SGHNT and CDR2 YYREEE come from the germline V gene (reference sequence). Trimming cost V 4 bases and J 2 bases; bases outside gene matches: 6. The CDR3 sequence is 15 residues long. The CDR3 DNA sequence: TGTGCCAGCAGCGTGAGCGGGGGCCCCACAGATACGCAGTATTTT. It codes for CASSVSGGPTDTQYF.

This clonotype turned up a few times. DNA of the CDR3: TGCGCCAGCAGCGTTGGGACAGGGGTATCTGGCGAGCAGTACTTC. It encodes CASSVGTGVSGEQYF. V and J are TRBV5-1 and TRBJ2-7; 10 nucleotides line up with TRBD1. The ends lost 4 bases at V and 6 bases at J; junction bases unmatched: 10. Germline V gene data show CDR1 as SGHRS and CDR2 as YFSETQ. This CDR3 region has 15 residues.

This clonotype was found many times. V usage is TRBV29-1 and J usage is TRBJ2-7; possibly TRBD1 or TRBD2 for D (5 bases each). The ends were cut back, 6 bases at V and 3 bases at J, with 12 bases in the middle. There are 12 residues in the CDR3. CDR1 is SQVTM, CDR2 ANQGSEA, per germline. The CDR3 DNA reads TGCAGCGTGTCTGGGGGTAACTACGAGCAGTACTTC. As protein: CSVSGGNYEQYF.

This clonotype was observed many times. The chain is built from TRBV20-1 and TRBJ2-1, with TRBD2 matching 8 bases. V lost 2 bases, J lost 4 bases, and 10 bases stayed unmatched. This CDR3 is 16 amino acids long. CDR1 and CDR2 (germline): DFQATT, SNEGSKA (reference sequence). CDR3 in amino acids: CSARSGTSGIYNEQFF. The CDR3 bases are TGCAGTGCTAGAAGCGGTACTAGCGGTATTTACAATGAGCAGTTCTTC.

The chain couples TRBV6-1 to TRBJ2-7, with TRBD1 matching 9 bases. Germline V gives CDR1 MNHNS, CDR2 SASEGT. This CDR3 is built from 15 residues. The trim removed 5 bases at V and 5 bases at J, leaving 10 bases unmatched. The CDR3 sequence: CASSSGGQGRHEQYF. In DNA form, the CDR3 reads TGTGCCAGCAGTTCTGGGGGACAGGGTCGACACGAGCAGTACTTC.

In this sample, this clonotype turned up many times. This chain uses TRBV12-3 or TRBV12-4 with TRBJ2-2; tentative D call: TRBD1 (5 bases). The CDR3 runs to 16 residues. Trimming shortened V by 7 bases and J by 1 base, and 16 bases separated the two germline ends. In DNA, the CDR3 is TGTGCCAGCACCCCCTGGGGCCTTTTGAACACCGGGGAGCTGTTTTTT. This translates into CASTPWGLLNTGELFF.

Many counts were recorded for this clonotype. The chain couples TRBV11-2 to TRBJ2-2, with 7 nucleotides matching TRBD1. Germline CDR1 SGHAT, CDR2 FQNNGV. Trimming took 3 bases from V and 6 from J; bases not matched to a gene: 10. There are 16 residues in the CDR3. CDR3 sequence reads: CASSFLTGPVAGELFF. CDR3 bases: TGTGCCAGCAGCTTTCTGACAGGGCCCGTAGCCGGGGAGCTGTTTTTT.

The chain couples TRBV7-9 to TRBJ1-2; D possibly corresponds to TRBD1 (5 bases). The CDR3 has 13 residues. The germline CDR1 and CDR2 sequences are SEHNR and FQNEAQ (reference sequence). Between the trimmed V and J ends, which lost 4 bases and 8 bases, there was a span of 14 bases. CDR3: CASSYTGMTGYTF. The CDR3 nucleotides are TGTGCCAGCAGCTATACAGGAATGACCGGCTACACCTTC.

Within the sample, this clonotype is medium-sized. This sequence joins TRBV10-2 and TRBJ2-5; the D is unclear. CDR3 length: 13 amino acids. V was clipped by 3 bases and J by 7 bases, with 12 bases between them. Germline V gene lookup returns CDR1 WSHSY and CDR2 SAAADI. The CDR3 sequence is CASSDKAPATQYF. The DNA for the CDR3 is TGCGCCAGCAGTGACAAGGCCCCAGCGACCCAGTACTTC.

This clonotype occurred many times. The genes are TRBV7-9 and TRBJ2-3; either TRBD1 or TRBD2 may fit D (5 bases each). The V gene's germline CDR1 is SEHNR and CDR2 FQNEAQ (reference sequence). The V and J ends lost 5 bases and 4 bases respectively, with 16 bases between them. This CDR3 is built from 15 residues. The CDR3 region has the DNA TGTGCCAGCAGCGACCCCAGAGGGGCCCCAGATACGCAGTATTTT. Protein product: CASSDPRGAPDTQYF. Looking up the rest from reference TRBV7-9 and TRBJ2-3 gives the full variable domain: DTGVSQNPRHKITKRGQNVTFRCDPISEHNRLYWYRQTLGQGPEFLTYFQNEAQLEKSRLLSDRFSAERPKGSFSTLEIQRTEQGDSAMYLCASSDPRGAPDTQYFGPGTRLTVL.

The table lists this clonotype with many counts. The V call is TRBV12-3 or TRBV12-4, the J call TRBJ2-2, with D unclear. Trimming cost V 5 bases and J 4 bases, with 14 bases left between them. The CDR3 contains 15 residues. This CDR3 reads CASSVRTGFTGELFF. The CDR3 nucleotides are TGTGCCAGCAGTGTAAGAACTGGGTTCACCGGGGAGCTGTTTTTT.

This clonotype was found many times. This sequence joins TRBV9 and TRBJ2-3; D is uncertain. Germline CDR1 is SGDLS and CDR2 is YYNGEE. The CDR3 has 13 amino acids. V dropped 4 bases and J dropped 6 bases, with 12 bases sitting between them. Here the CDR3 DNA reads TGTGCCAGCAGCACCCTGACCGGCGATACGCAGTATTTT. It codes for CASSTLTGDTQYF.

This clonotype was counted ten times or more. The chain has TRBV29-1 and TRBJ2-3; the D call may be TRBD1 or TRBD2 (5 bases each). The V gene lost 4 bases and the J gene lost 6 bases, with 17 bases spanning the gap. The germline CDR1 and CDR2 sequences are SQVTM and ANQGSEA. This CDR3 is 14 amino acids long. DNA for the CDR3: TGCAGCGTTGCACCGGGACCGGAATACGATACGCAGTATTTT. Translating it yields CSVAPGPEYDTQYF.

The sample holds many counts of this clonotype. The chain uses TRBV5-1 and TRBJ2-2; either TRBD1 or TRBD2 may fit D (6 bases each). CDR3 size: 15 residues. V was trimmed by 0 bases and J by 4 bases, leaving 10 bases between them. Germline V CDR1 and CDR2: SGHRS, YFSETQ. This CDR3 reads CASSLDSGATGELFF. The CDR3 DNA sequence: TGCGCCAGCAGCTTGGATTCGGGGGCCACCGGGGAGCTGTTTTTT.